This T cell receptor (beta chain) comes out of a study of CD8 T cells in ankylosing spondylitis. Study-level results: There was reportedly significant enrichment of clones that were disease-linked in matched ankylosing spondylitis synovial fluid. In ankylosing spondylitis blood, a motif of roughly 8 highly homologous TCR beta variants appeared characteristic.

This CDR3 region has 12 residues. Germline V CDR1 and CDR2: SQVTM, ANQGSEA. J lost 12 bases, V lost 1 base, and 5 bases had no gene match. Quantitative 5'-RACE with molecular barcodes produced the TCR beta libraries. Via MiXCR, TCRdb re-called the 5' RACE reads, giving one row per CDR3 protein. This table holds 350,000 to 450,000 distinct CDR3 sequences, 20% to 25% found once. This clonotype was found a few times. Antigen specificity is unknown. The chain uses TRBV29-1 and TRBJ2-7; the match to TRBD2 covers 11 bases. The receptor was derived from a male donor with ankylosing spondylitis or in good health (not recorded which). The material sequenced was blood, either unsorted or a sorted T cell fraction (not recorded which). The CDR3 protein is CSVEGTSGQGYF. CDR3 nucleotide sequence: TGCAGCGTTGAAGGGACTAGCGGGCAAGGGTACTTC.